These T cell receptor beta chains were read from a single sample in a study of T-cell reconstitution after alpha-beta-depleted transplantation in children. TCRdb independently ran MiXCR on the PCR reads; one entry per CDR3 protein. The repertoire includes around 92,000 distinct CDR3 sequences, 12% of them detected once, and approximately 14% sits in the top ten. The sequencing used PBMCs from the stem cell graft donor, collected from the stem cell graft. The receptors originated from a human donor who donated a stem cell graft to a child with inherited bone marrow failure. Both conserved end residues are part of each CDR3. Each record gives: J gene, D gene, V gene, clone size, CDR3 length, CDR3 protein, CDR3 DNA. The D gene is left open where the match is weak. Rows give clone size only sometimes, using once, few, many, or a class for an expanded clone.

>TRBJ2-1|NA|TRBV4-3|many|13
CASSHRDGNEQFF
TGCGCCAGCAGCCATCGGGATGGCAATGAGCAGTTCTTC
>TRBJ1-2|NA|TRBV18|NA|13
CASSPDENYGYTF
TGTGCCAGCTCACCAGACGAGAATTATGGCTACACCTTC
>TRBJ1-5|TRBD1|TRBV12-3/TRBV12-4|few|14
CASSLYRGRESQHF
TGTGCCAGCAGTCTCTACAGGGGGAGAGAGTCCCAGCATTTT
>TRBJ2-3|NA|TRBV20-1|many|13
CSAREPLQRSQYF
TGCAGTGCTAGGGAGCCCCTCCAGCGATCGCAGTATTTT
>TRBJ2-5|NA|TRBV7-2|many|14
CASSLGVAAQAQYF
TGTGCCAGCAGCTTAGGAGTAGCGGCTCAGGCCCAGTACTTC
>TRBJ2-3|NA|TRBV20-1|many|10
CSASVNTQYF
TGCAGTGCTAGCGTCAATACGCAGTATTTT
>TRBJ2-3|NA|TRBV5-1|many|14
CASSFGGRTDTQYF
TGCGCCAGCAGCTTTGGAGGCCGCACAGATACGCAGTATTTT
>TRBJ2-6|NA|TRBV7-9|many|16
CASSLGGGSGANVLTF
TGTGCCAGCAGCTTAGGTGGGGGCTCTGGGGCCAACGTCCTGACTTTC
>TRBJ1-5|NA|TRBV7-8|NA|14
CASSSGDGPTAQHF
TGTGCCAGCAGCTCAGGGGACGGACCCACGGCCCAGCATTTT
>TRBJ1-3|NA|TRBV12-3/TRBV12-4|many|15
CASSPTHNPGNTIYF
TGTGCCAGCAGTCCCACCCACAACCCGGGAAACACCATATATTTT
>TRBJ2-5|NA|TRBV6-2/TRBV6-3|many|15
CASRRRRDGKETQYF
TGTGCCAGCAGACGACGGAGGGATGGCAAAGAGACCCAGTACTTC
>TRBJ2-5|TRBD2|TRBV5-1|many|16
CASSLSSGGSQETQYF
TGCGCCAGCAGCTTATCTAGCGGGGGGTCCCAAGAGACCCAGTACTTC
>TRBJ1-2|NA|TRBV9|many|13
CASSVSGREGYTF
TGTGCCAGCAGCGTTTCCGGCAGAGAAGGCTACACCTTC
>TRBJ2-3|NA|TRBV10-3|many|15
CAISESGGAADTQYF
TGTGCCATCAGTGAGTCGGGGGGGGCTGCAGATACGCAGTATTTT
>TRBJ2-1|NA|TRBV2|many|13
CASSGETYNEQFF
TGTGCCAGCAGTGGTGAGACCTACAATGAGCAGTTCTTC
>TRBJ1-1|NA|TRBV7-9|many|13
CASTVGENTEAFF
TGTGCCAGCACCGTTGGGGAGAACACTGAAGCTTTCTTT
>TRBJ1-5|NA|TRBV20-1|many|13
CSARDRIPGPQHF
TGCAGTGCTAGAGATCGGATTCCTGGGCCCCAGCATTTT
>TRBJ2-1|NA|TRBV7-9|NA|11
CASSLDNEQFF
TGTGCCAGCAGCTTGGACAACGAGCAGTTCTTC